This TCR beta chain was documented in a study of T cell responses to AZD1222 COVID-19 vaccine. The repertoire was sequenced with immunoSEQ multiplex PCR; TCRdb's copy has only in-frame clones and lacks some. The sample gives 150,000 or so clones, more than 85% of which show up once; around 3.5% is in the top ten. This CDR3 is 13 amino acids long. The germline CDR1 and CDR2 sequences are LGHDT and YNNKEL (reference sequence). V dropped 2 bases and J dropped 4 bases, with 6 bases sitting between them. This TCR derives from an adult who received the AZD1222 COVID-19 vaccine. The input for sequencing was peripheral blood, taken 28 days after the second AZD1222 dose. The J gene is TRBJ2-1, the V gene TRBV3-1 (or the pseudogene TRBV3-2); maybe TRBD1 (5 bases). In nucleotides, the CDR3 is TGTGCCAGCAGCCAAACAGGTTACAATGAGCAGTTCTTC. Its protein is CASSQTGYNEQFF.